The clone carrying this TCR beta chain was counted once. This sample is drawn from a study of blood T cell repertoires in COVID-19. The overall study: Sources were T cells, B-cell-depleted T cells, or PBMCs; the material itself was cDNA or gDNA.

The authors' processing: Amplified reference gene primers provided the basis for estimating nucleated cell counts. Some clones are missing from TCRdb's copy, which holds only in-frame ones; the method was immunoSEQ multiplex PCR. V and J calls and clone size come straight from that table; D and trimming were deduced from the DNA. This table holds approximately 100,000 clones, around nine tenths found once. The CDR3 runs to 13 residues. Trimming removed 3 bases at V and 4 bases at J, with 9 bases between. The germline V gene has CDR1 SEHNR and CDR2 FQNEAQ (reference sequence). Material for sequencing was peripheral blood. This clonotype was sampled from a man aged 50 or older in a cohort sampled during active COVID-19. The genes are TRBV7-9 and TRBJ1-1; D not resolved. CDR3 nucleotides: TGTGCCAGCAGCTTCGCGGTGGGCACTGAAGCTTTCTTT. Residues: CASSFAVGTEAFF.